The 13 T cell receptor beta chains reported below all come from one sample, sequenced in a study of T cells in localized non-small cell lung cancer. TCRdb's table, derived via immunoSEQ multiplex PCR, lists solely in-frame clones and lacks some. This table holds 15,000 to 20,000 clones, over 75% found once. The sample here was peripheral blood, taken before any cancer treatment. All receptors derive from a male donor aged 60 or older with stage I lung adenocarcinoma.

V is TRBV28 and J is TRBJ2-7; TRBD1 is a possible D gene (6 bases). Trimming stripped 4 bases from V and 0 bases from J, with 10 bases between. The CDR3 has 14 amino acids. Germline V gene sequence: CDR1 MDHEN, CDR2 SYDVKM. The DNA for the CDR3 is TGTGCCAGCAGTTCCCCGGACAGCTCCTACGAGCAGTACTTC. This translates into CASSSPDSSYEQYF.

This chain uses TRBV12-5 with TRBJ1-1, with 8 bases fitting TRBD1. This CDR3 has 16 residues. Unmatched junction bases numbered 4, after V lost 0 bases and J lost 1 base. Germline-derived CDR1 and CDR2 are LGHNT and FRNRAP. CDR3 DNA sequence: TGTGCTAGTGGTTTGGTAGGGACAGGTTCGAACACTGAAGCTTTCTTT. Translating gives CASGLVGTGSNTEAFF.

The chain joins TRBV29-1 to TRBJ1-2; D is undetermined. Germline CDR1 reads SQVTM; CDR2 reads ANQGSEA. Trimming left V 0 bases short and J 8 bases short, with 10 bases between. The CDR3 is 12 amino acids. The CDR3 loop is CSVEDGFIGYTF. The CDR3 bases are TGCAGCGTTGAAGATGGGTTCATAGGCTACACCTTC.

The chain employs TRBV18 and TRBJ2-5; no clear D. Per the germline V gene, CDR1 is KGHSH and CDR2 is LQKENI. There are 12 residues in the CDR3. Trimming removed 3 bases at V and 1 base at J, with 3 bases between. CDR3 sequence (DNA): TGTGCCAGCTCACCCAGCCAAGAGACCCAGTACTTC. This encodes CASSPSQETQYF.

This clone was counted a few times. The V and J genes are TRBV7-8 and TRBJ1-3, with a possible D match to TRBD1 (6 bases). This CDR3 comprises 16 residues. V gave up 1 base and J gave up 0 bases, with 10 bases separating them. The germline V gene encodes CDR1 SGHVS and CDR2 FQNEAQ. The CDR3 loop reads CASSLGSGASGNTIYF. DNA of the CDR3: TGTGCCAGCAGCTTAGGTTCAGGGGCCTCTGGAAACACCATATATTTT.

The rearrangement uses TRBV10-1 and TRBJ2-1; TRBD1 is a possible D gene (5 bases). Looked up from germline, CDR1 is WNHNN and CDR2 is SYGVQD (reference sequence). Trimming removed 11 bases at V and 0 bases at J, with 11 bases between. This CDR3 contains 13 residues. The CDR3 bases are TGCGCCGGGCCAGACAGCTCCTACAATGAGCAGTTCTTC. This encodes CAGPDSSYNEQFF.

V and J are TRBV7-3 and TRBJ1-2; D not certain. This CDR3 contains 13 residues. Per the germline V gene, CDR1 is SGHTA and CDR2 is FQGTGA. V lost 3 bases and J lost 2, with 7 bases in between. The CDR3 reads CASSFERNYGYTF. For the CDR3, the DNA is TGTGCCAGCAGCTTCGAACGAAACTATGGCTACACCTTC.

This sequence joins TRBV10-1 and TRBJ2-3; 9 nucleotides agree with TRBD2. Trimming at V came to 6 bases and at J to 2 bases, leaving 6 bases not matched to a gene. This CDR3 is built from 15 residues. Germline CDR1 is WNHNN and CDR2 is SYGVQD (reference sequence). DNA for the CDR3: TGCGCCAGCAGCAAGCGGGGGGCCTCCACAGATACGCAGTATTTT. Translation gives CASSKRGASTDTQYF.

CDR3 bases: TGTGCCAGCAGTTACTCGGGGGGCGGGTACGAGCAGTACTTC. This encodes CASSYSGGGYEQYF. The genes are TRBV6-6 and TRBJ2-7; tentatively, D is TRBD1 or TRBD2 (6 bases each). CDR3 length equals 14 residues. Trimming removed 0 bases from V and 4 bases from J, with 10 bases in between. CDR1 and CDR2 (germline): MNHNY, SVGAGI (reference sequence).

The V gene is TRBV5-1, the J gene TRBJ2-3; 9 positions match TRBD1. Germline CDR1 and CDR2: SGHRS and YFSETQ. The CDR3 is made up of 15 amino acids. The trim removed 4 bases at V and 1 base at J, leaving 4 bases unmatched. The CDR3 is CASSDRDRGTDTQYF. The CDR3 DNA reads as TGCGCCAGCAGCGACCGGGACAGGGGCACAGATACGCAGTATTTT.

The chain combines TRBV6-5 with TRBJ2-1; no reliable D call. The V end was cut by 4 bases, the J end by 6 bases, with 4 bases between. CDR1 and CDR2 from the germline V gene are MNHEY and SVGAGI. This CDR3 has 11 amino acids. The CDR3 loop reads CASSFGNEQFF. The CDR3 DNA sequence: TGTGCCAGCAGTTTCGGCAATGAGCAGTTCTTC.

V gene TRBV7-2 combines with J gene TRBJ2-1; the D is unclear. Germline-derived CDR1 and CDR2 are SGHTA and FQGNSA. The CDR3 is made up of 13 amino acids. V gave up 0 bases and J gave up 10 bases, with 10 bases separating them. The CDR3, as DNA: TGTGCCAGCAGCTTAGCGGGCTACCAGGAGCAGTTCTTC. Translating it yields CASSLAGYQEQFF.

The chain uses TRBV18 and TRBJ2-7, with D possibly being TRBD1 (6 bases). This CDR3 is 14 amino acids long. The germline CDR1 and CDR2 sequences are KGHSH and LQKENI. The V gene lost 3 bases and the J gene lost 3 bases, with 12 bases spanning the gap. The CDR3 DNA is TGTGCCAGCTCACCTGGCGGACAGATCTACGAGCAGTACTTC. As protein: CASSPGGQIYEQYF.